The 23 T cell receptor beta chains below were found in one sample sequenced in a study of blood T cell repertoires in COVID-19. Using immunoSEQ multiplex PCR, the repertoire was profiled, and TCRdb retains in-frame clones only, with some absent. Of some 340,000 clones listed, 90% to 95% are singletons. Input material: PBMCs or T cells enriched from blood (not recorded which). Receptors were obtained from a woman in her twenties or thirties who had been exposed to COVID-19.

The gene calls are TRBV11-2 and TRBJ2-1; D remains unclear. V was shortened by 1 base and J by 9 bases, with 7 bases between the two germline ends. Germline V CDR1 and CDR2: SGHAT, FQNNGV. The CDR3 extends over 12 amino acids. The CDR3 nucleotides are TGTGCCAGCAGCTTAGCGGTCGTTGAGCAGTTCTTC. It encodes CASSLAVVEQFF.

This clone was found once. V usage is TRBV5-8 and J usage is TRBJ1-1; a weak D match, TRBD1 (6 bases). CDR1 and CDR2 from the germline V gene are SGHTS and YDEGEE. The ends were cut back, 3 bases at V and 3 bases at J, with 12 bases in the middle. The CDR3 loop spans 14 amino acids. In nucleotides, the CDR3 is TGTGCCAGCAGCTCTACAGGGACCCACACTGAAGCTTTCTTT. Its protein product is CASSSTGTHTEAFF.

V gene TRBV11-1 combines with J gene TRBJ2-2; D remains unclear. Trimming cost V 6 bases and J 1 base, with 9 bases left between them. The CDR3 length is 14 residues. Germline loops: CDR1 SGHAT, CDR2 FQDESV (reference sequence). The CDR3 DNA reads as TGTGCCAGCAGGACTCCGGGGAACACCGGGGAGCTGTTTTTT. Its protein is CASRTPGNTGELFF.

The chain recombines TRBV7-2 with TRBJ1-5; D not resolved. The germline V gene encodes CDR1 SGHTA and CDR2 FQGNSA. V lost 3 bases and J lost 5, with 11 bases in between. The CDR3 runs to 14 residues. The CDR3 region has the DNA TGTGCCAGCAGCTTGGAGATTATATATCAGCCCCAGCATTTT. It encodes CASSLEIIYQPQHF.

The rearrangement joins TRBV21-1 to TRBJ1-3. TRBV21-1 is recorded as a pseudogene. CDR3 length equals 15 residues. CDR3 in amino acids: CASSPSGGGGNTIYF. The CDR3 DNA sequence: TGTGCCAGCAGCCCATCGGGGGGGGGTGGAAACACCATATATTTT.

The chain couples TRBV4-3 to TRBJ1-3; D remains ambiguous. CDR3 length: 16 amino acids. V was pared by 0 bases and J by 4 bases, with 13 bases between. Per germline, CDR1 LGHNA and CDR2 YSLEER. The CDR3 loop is CASSQDLMFSGNTIYF. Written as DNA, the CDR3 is TGCGCCAGCAGCCAAGATCTAATGTTTAGCGGAAACACCATATATTTT.

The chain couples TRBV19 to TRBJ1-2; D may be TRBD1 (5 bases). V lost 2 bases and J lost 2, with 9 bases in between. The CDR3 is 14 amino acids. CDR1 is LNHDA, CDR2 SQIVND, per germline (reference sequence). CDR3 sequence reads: CASSIIKGNYGYTF. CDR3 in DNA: TGTGCCAGTAGTATAATCAAGGGGAACTATGGCTACACCTTC.

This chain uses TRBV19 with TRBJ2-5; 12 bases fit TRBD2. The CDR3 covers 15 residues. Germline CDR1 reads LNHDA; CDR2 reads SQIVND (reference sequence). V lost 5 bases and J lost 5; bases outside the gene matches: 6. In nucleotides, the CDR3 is TGTGCCAGTAGTGAGACTAGCGGGGGCGGGGAGACCCAGTACTTC. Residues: CASSETSGGGETQYF.

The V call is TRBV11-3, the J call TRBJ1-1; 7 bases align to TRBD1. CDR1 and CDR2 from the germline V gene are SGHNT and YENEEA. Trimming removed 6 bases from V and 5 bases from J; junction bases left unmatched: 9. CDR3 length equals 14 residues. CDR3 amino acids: CASSPGTGETEAFF. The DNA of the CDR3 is TGTGCCAGCAGTCCCGGAACAGGGGAGACTGAAGCTTTCTTT.

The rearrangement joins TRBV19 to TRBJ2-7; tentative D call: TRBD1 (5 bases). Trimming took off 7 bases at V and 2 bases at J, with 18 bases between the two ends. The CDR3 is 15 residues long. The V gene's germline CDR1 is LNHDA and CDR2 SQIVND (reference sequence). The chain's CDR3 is CASTPSLGATYEQYF. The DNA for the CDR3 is TGTGCCAGTACCCCCAGTCTAGGGGCCACCTACGAGCAGTACTTC.

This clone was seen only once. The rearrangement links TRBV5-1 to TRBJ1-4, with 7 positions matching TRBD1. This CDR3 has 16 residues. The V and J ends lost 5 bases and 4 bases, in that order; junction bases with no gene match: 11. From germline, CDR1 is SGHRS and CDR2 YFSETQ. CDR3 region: CASSWGVGGSNEKLFF. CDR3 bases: TGCGCCAGCAGTTGGGGCGTAGGGGGCAGTAATGAAAAACTGTTTTTT.

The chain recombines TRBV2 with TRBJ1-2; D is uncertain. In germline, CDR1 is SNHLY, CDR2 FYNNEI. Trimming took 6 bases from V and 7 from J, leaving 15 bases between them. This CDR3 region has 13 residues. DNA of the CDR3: TGTGCCAGCAGACTTGAGGCCTTGACTGGCTACACCTTC. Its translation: CASRLEALTGYTF.

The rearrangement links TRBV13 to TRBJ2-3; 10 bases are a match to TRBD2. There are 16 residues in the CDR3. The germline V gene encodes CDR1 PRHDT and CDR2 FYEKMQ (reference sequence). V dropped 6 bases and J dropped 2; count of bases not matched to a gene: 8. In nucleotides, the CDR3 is TGTGCCAGCAGACTTCTCCTAGCGGGGGTCACAGATACGCAGTATTTT. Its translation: CASRLLLAGVTDTQYF.

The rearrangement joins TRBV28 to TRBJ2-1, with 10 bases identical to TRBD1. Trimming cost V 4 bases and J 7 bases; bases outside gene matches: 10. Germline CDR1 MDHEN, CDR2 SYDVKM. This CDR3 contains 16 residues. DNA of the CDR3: TGTGCCAGCAGTTCCGCCGGGACAGGGGTTCGGAATGAGCAGTTCTTC. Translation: CASSSAGTGVRNEQFF. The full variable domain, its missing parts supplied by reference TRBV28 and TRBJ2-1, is DVKVTQSSRYLVKRTGEKVFLECVQDMDHENMFWYRQDPGLGLRLIYFSYDVKMKEKGDIPEGYSVSREKKERFSLILESASTNQTSMYLCASSSAGTGVRNEQFFGPGTRLTVL.

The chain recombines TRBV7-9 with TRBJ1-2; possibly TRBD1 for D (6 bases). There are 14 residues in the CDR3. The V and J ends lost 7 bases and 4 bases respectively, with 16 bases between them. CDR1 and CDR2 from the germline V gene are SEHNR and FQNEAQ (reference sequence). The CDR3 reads CASNGIRGAYGYTF. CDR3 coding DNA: TGTGCCAGCAACGGGATCCGGGGGGCCTATGGCTACACCTTC.

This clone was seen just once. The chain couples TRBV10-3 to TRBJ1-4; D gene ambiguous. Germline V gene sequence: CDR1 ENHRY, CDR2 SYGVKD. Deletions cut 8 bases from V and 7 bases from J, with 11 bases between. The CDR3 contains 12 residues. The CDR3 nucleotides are TGTGCCATCGCACAGCCCGGTGAAAAACTGTTTTTT. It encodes CAIAQPGEKLFF.

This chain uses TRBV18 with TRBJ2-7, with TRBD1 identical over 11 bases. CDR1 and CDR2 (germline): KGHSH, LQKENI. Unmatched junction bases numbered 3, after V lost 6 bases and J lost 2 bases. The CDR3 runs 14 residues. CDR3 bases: TGTGCCAGCTCGTCGGGACAGGGGGCCTACGAGCAGTACTTC. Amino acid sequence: CASSSGQGAYEQYF.

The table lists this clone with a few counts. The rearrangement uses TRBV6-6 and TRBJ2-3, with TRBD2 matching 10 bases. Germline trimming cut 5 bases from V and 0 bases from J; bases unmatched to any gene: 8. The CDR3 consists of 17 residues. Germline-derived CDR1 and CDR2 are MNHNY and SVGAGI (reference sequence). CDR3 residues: CASSLLAGATSTDTQYF. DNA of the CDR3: TGTGCCAGCAGTCTTCTAGCGGGGGCCACTAGCACAGATACGCAGTATTTT.

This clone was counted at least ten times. The CDR3 coding sequence is TGTGCCAGCAGCCTCGGGGGGGCCCGAACCGGGGAGCTGTTTTTT. This gives the protein CASSLGGARTGELFF. The rearrangement uses TRBV3-1 (or the pseudogene TRBV3-2) and TRBJ2-2; TRBD2 aligns across 8 bases. The CDR3 loop spans 15 amino acids. With 4 bases clipped from V and 5 bases from J, the junction kept 6 bases outside the gene matches. CDR1 and CDR2 (germline): LGHDT, YNNKEL (reference sequence).

CDR3 DNA: TGTGCCAGCAGCTTGGCAGGGGGCGCAGGGAACACTGAAGCTTTCTTT. Encoded protein: CASSLAGGAGNTEAFF. The rearrangement uses TRBV5-6 and TRBJ1-1; TRBD1 matches 8 bases. The CDR3 consists of 16 residues. Germline lookup yields CDR1 SGHDT and CDR2 YYEEEE. V was pared by 0 bases and J by 1 base, with 5 bases of the junction left unmatched.

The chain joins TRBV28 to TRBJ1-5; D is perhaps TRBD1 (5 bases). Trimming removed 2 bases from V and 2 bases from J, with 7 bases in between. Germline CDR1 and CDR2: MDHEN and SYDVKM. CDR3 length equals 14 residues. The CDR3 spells CASSLGRGNQPQHF. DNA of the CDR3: TGTGCCAGCAGTTTAGGCAGGGGCAATCAGCCCCAGCATTTT.

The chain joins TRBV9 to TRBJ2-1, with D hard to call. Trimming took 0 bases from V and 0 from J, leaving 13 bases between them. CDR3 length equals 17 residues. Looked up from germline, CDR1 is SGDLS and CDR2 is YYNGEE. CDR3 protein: CASSVGFYRSSYNEQFF. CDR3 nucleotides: TGTGCCAGCAGCGTAGGTTTCTACCGGAGCTCCTACAATGAGCAGTTCTTC.

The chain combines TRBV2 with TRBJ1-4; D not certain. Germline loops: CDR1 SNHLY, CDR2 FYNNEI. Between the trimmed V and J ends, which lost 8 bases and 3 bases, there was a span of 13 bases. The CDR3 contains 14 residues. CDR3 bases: TGTGCCAGCCTAACACGGGGTTCTAATGAAAAACTGTTTTTT. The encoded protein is CASLTRGSNEKLFF.